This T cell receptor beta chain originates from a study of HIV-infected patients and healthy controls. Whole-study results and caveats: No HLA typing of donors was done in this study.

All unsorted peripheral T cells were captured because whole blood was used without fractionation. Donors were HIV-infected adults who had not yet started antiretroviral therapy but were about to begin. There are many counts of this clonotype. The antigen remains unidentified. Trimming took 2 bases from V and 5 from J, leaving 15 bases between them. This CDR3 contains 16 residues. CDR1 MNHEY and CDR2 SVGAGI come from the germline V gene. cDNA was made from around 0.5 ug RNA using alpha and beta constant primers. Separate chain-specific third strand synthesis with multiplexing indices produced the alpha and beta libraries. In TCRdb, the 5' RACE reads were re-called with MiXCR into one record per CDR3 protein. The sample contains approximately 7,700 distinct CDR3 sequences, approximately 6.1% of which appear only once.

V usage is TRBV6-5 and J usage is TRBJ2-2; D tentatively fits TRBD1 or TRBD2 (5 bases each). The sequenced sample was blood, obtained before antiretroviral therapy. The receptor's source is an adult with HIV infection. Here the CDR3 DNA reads TGTGCCAGCAGTTACCCCGGGGCAGTGGAGACCGGGGAGCTGTTTTTT. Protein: CASSYPGAVETGELFF.